The rows below give T cell receptor beta chains drawn from one sample of a study of blood T cell repertoires in COVID-19. Sequencing was performed with immunoSEQ multiplex PCR; in TCRdb, only in-frame clones are kept and a portion is missing. Among around 140,000 clones listed, roughly 75% were seen once. Sequences were obtained from PBMCs or T cells enriched from blood (not recorded which). These receptor sequences come from a woman aged 45-59 years who had recovered from COVID-19. The conserved cysteine and the conserved F or W are not part of the CDR3 here. The D gene is left open where the match is weak.

v_gene	d_gene	j_gene	CDR3aa
TRBV10-3	.	TRBJ1-6	AIRDTLKDNSPLH
TRBV10-3	.	TRBJ1-1	AITGELNTEAF
TRBV5-1	TRBD1	TRBJ1-2	ASSFDRGNYGYT
TRBV9	.	TRBJ1-2	ASSLDSYGYT
TRBV7-3	TRBD1	TRBJ1-2	ASSSSNRGGYT
TRBV1	.	TRBJ1-6	TSTLGALH
TRBV7-3	TRBD1	TRBJ1-1	ASSLTDRGTEAF
TRBV5-8	TRBD1	TRBJ1-6	ASSLGQGNSPLH
TRBV19	TRBD2	TRBJ2-3	ASSMGGRDTQY
TRBV30	TRBD1	TRBJ2-1	AWRRTGGLSSYNEQF
TRBV19	.	TRBJ1-5	ASSIGRGSNQPQH
TRBV10-2	TRBD1	TRBJ1-2	ASSEGTGVIYGYT
TRBV5-8	.	TRBJ2-4	ASSPGDSLAKNIQY
TRBV28	.	TRBJ1-5	ASSLRQAQNQPQH
TRBV5-1	TRBD1	TRBJ2-7	ASSSGTGLYVQY
TRBV6-5	.	TRBJ1-1	ASSYISGRAAEAF
TRBV7-8	TRBD1	TRBJ1-4	ASRGWTGPNEKLF
TRBV3-1/TRBV3-2	.	TRBJ1-2	ASSQAQGSNGYT
TRBV7-6	TRBD1	TRBJ2-2	ASSPHRTGNTGELF
TRBV28	TRBD1	TRBJ2-1	ASSLWAGTGNSNEQF
TRBV24-1	.	TRBJ1-6	ATSDLPTGRATNSPLH
TRBV6-5	TRBD1	TRBJ1-3	ASSSSDRAAGNTIY
TRBV27	TRBD1	TRBJ1-1	ASTPTGGTEAF
TRBV15	TRBD2	TRBJ2-5	ATSPGGQETQY
TRBV6-5	.	TRBJ1-5	ASSYSTGFNQPQH
TRBV15	TRBD2	TRBJ2-1	ATSRDHGAGEQF
TRBV11-2	.	TRBJ1-6	ASSLGRQGNSPLH
TRBV6-5	.	TRBJ2-5	ASSRGLQETQY
TRBV28	TRBD1	TRBJ1-4	ASRNRGLPNEKLF
TRBV19	.	TRBJ1-1	ASTRTTMNTEAF
TRBV9	.	TRBJ1-4	ASSPRVANEKLF
TRBV2	.	TRBJ1-1	ASSPWGTGMNTEAF
TRBV5-8	.	TRBJ2-1	ASSLWTRNNEQF
TRBV5-1	.	TRBJ2-5	ASSLELRETQY
TRBV7-9	.	TRBJ1-5	ASGRVDQPQH
TRBV7-9	.	TRBJ2-5	ASSFDLQRGGNQQETQY
TRBV1	.	TRBJ1-4	TSSLTTTERNEKLF
TRBV9	TRBD1	TRBJ1-3	ASSNQGDTGNTIY
TRBV5-7	.	TRBJ2-7	ASSLRGIYEQY
TRBV5-1	TRBD1	TRBJ1-6	ASSLAGQGDYNSPLH
TRBV5-1	TRBD1	TRBJ2-2	ASSTDRVFEF
TRBV19	.	TRBJ1-1	ASSYYTEAF
TRBV7-2	TRBD1	TRBJ2-5	ASSSSRGWETQY
TRBV10-3	TRBD1	TRBJ2-7	AIRTTGEYGEQY